These T cell receptor beta chains were read from a single sample in a study of post-analysis software for immune sequencing data. TCRdb itself ran the PCR reads through MiXCR, one entry per CDR3 protein. The sample contains around 700,000 distinct CDR3 sequences, 55% to 60% of which appear only once. Sequences were obtained from blood. All receptors derive from a girl aged 2-15 years with multiple sclerosis. Both conserved end residues are part of each CDR3. The D gene is left open where the match is weak. Only some rows state a clone size, as once, few, many or a class for expanded clones.

clone_size,v_call,d_call,j_call,cdr3_aa,cdr3_nt
-,TRBV5-1,TRBD2,TRBJ2-1,CASSSFPRERPDEQFF,TGCGCCAGCAGTTCCTTTCCGCGGGAGAGACCCGATGAGCAGTTCTTC
-,TRBV5-6,TRBD2,TRBJ2-1,CASSPRTSAATRNEQFF,TGTGCCAGCAGCCCACGGACTAGCGCGGCCACTAGGAATGAGCAGTTCTTC
-,TRBV7-9,-,TRBJ1-5,CASSLGTGFRDQPQHF,TGTGCCAGCAGCTTGGGAACAGGGTTTAGGGATCAGCCCCAGCATTTT
-,TRBV7-2,-,TRBJ1-5,CASSSDGGITQHF,TGTGCCAGCAGCTCCGACGGCGGTATAACCCAGCATTTT
-,TRBV20-1,-,TRBJ2-7,CSAREVGGGNWYF,-
few,TRBV3-1,-,TRBJ1-4,CASSQESATSEKLFF,TGTGCCAGCAGCCAAGAGTCGGCGACCAGCGAAAAACTGTTTTTT
-,TRBV20-1,-,TRBJ2-3,CSAARSNIADTQYF,TGCAGTGCAGCTAGGAGCAACATCGCGGATACGCAGTATTTT
few,TRBV29-1,-,TRBJ1-1,CSARPEHLNTEAFF,TGCAGCGCCCGACCGGAGCACTTGAACACTGAAGCTTTCTTT
-,TRBV6-1,-,TRBJ2-3,CASELKRDTQYF,TGTGCCAGTGAATTAAAGAGGGATACGCAGTATTTT
once,TRBV7-2,TRBD1,TRBJ1-3,CASSPGQGYSTIYF,TGTGCCAGCAGCCCGGGACAGGGGTACAGCACCATATATTTT
-,TRBV6-5,TRBD2,TRBJ2-7,CASSYQGASGRAQTYEQYF,TGTGCCAGCAGTTACCAAGGGGCTAGCGGGAGGGCCCAAACCTACGAGCAGTACTTC
-,TRBV27,-,TRBJ1-5,CASSLEGNYQPQHF,TGTGCCAGCAGTTTAGAGGGAAATTATCAGCCCCAGCATTTT
-,TRBV27,TRBD1,TRBJ2-1,CASSSHRGAPLSNEQFF,TGTGCCAGCAGTTCCCACAGGGGCGCCCCCCTAAGCAATGAGCAGTTCTTC
-,TRBV5-1,-,TRBJ2-5,CASSSGPYGQYF,TGCGCCAGCAGCTCGGGGCCCTACGGGCAGTACTTC
-,TRBV29-1,-,TRBJ2-5,CSVGLDWGETQYF,TGCAGCGTTGGGTTGGACTGGGGAGAGACCCAGTACTTC
few,TRBV7-3,-,TRBJ2-1,CASSPRAHNEQFF,TGTGCCAGCAGCCCCCGGGCCCACAATGAGCAGTTCTTC
-,TRBV2,-,TRBJ2-5,CASSPLHWEQYF,TGTGCCAGCAGTCCCCTCCATTGGGAGCAGTACTTC
-,TRBV6-1,TRBD2,TRBJ2-1,CASSKTSGGAKRDEQFF,TGTGCCAGCAGTAAGACTAGCGGGGGGGCCAAGAGGGATGAGCAGTTCTTC
-,TRBV25-1,-,TRBJ2-7,CASRLGGEQYF,TGTGCCAGCAGACTGGGCGGCGAGCAGTACTTC
few,TRBV29-1,-,TRBJ2-7,CSVELGAGLCSSYEQYF,TGCAGCGTTGAATTGGGTGCAGGGCTCTGCAGCTCCTACGAGCAGTACTTC
-,TRBV7-6,TRBD1,TRBJ1-4,CASSWPTGGGEKLFF,TGTGCCAGCAGCTGGCCCACAGGGGGTGGAGAAAAACTGTTTTTT
-,TRBV7-9,TRBD1,TRBJ2-5,CASRGPAHRGPIETQYF,TGTGCCAGCAGAGGACCTGCCCACAGGGGACCCATAGAGACCCAGTACTTC
-,TRBV12-3/TRBV12-4,-,TRBJ1-5,CASSLSPSNQPQHF,TGTGCCAGCAGTTTGTCCCCTAGCAATCAGCCCCAGCATTTT
few,TRBV5-1,TRBD2,TRBJ2-1,CASSSRASGGLTYNEQFF,TGCGCCAGCAGCTCCCGGGCTAGCGGGGGCCTAACCTACAATGAGCAGTTCTTC
-,TRBV29-1,TRBD1,TRBJ1-6,CSVRDSYNSPLHF,TGCAGCGTGCGGGACAGTTATAATTCACCCCTCCACTTT
-,TRBV20-1,TRBD2,TRBJ2-7,CSGAGRAYEQYF,TGCAGTGGGGCCGGGAGGGCGTACGAGCAGTACTTC
few,TRBV18,TRBD1,TRBJ1-2,CASSLGTGSYGYTF,TGTGCCAGCTCACTAGGGACAGGGTCCTATGGCTACACCTTC
-,TRBV20-1,TRBD1,TRBJ1-1,CSARDRANTEAFF,TGCAGTGCCAGGGACAGGGCGAACACTGAAGCTTTCTTT
-,TRBV20-1,TRBD1,TRBJ2-7,CSARGGQNIYEQYF,TGCAGTGCTAGAGGGGGACAGAATATCTACGAGCAGTACTTC
-,TRBV20-1,TRBD2,TRBJ2-1,CSAVLAGNLYNEQFF,TGCAGTGCTGTCCTAGCGGGGAACCTCTACAATGAGCAGTTCTTC
-,TRBV12-3/TRBV12-4,TRBD2,TRBJ2-7,CASRRNSGRVNEQYF,TGTGCCAGCAGACGGAATAGCGGGAGGGTTAACGAGCAGTACTTC
-,TRBV7-2,-,TRBJ2-5,CASIQAGSGGHKTQYF,TGTGCCAGCATCCAAGCCGGTAGTGGGGGCCACAAGACCCAGTACTTC
-,TRBV7-2,TRBD2,TRBJ2-3,CASSPRTSGPDTDTQYF,TGTGCCAGCAGCCCTCGGACTAGCGGACCAGACACAGATACGCAGTATTTT
-,TRBV7-9,-,TRBJ2-5,CASSLIVETQYF,TGTGCCAGCAGCTTGATCGTGGAGACCCAGTACTTC
few,TRBV10-2,-,TRBJ2-1,CASSDSRGYNEQFF,TGCGCCAGCAGTGATAGCAGGGGCTACAATGAGCAGTTCTTC
-,TRBV20-1,-,TRBJ1-2,CSARGRGLYGYTF,TGCAGTGCTAGGGGTAGAGGGCTCTATGGCTACACCTTC
-,TRBV29-1,TRBD2,TRBJ2-1,CSAGRRAGGEQFF,TGCAGCGCCGGGCGGAGAGCGGGAGGTGAGCAGTTCTTC
once,TRBV30,-,TRBJ1-2,CAWSVEGREGYTF,TGTGCCTGGAGTGTTGAGGGACGAGAAGGCTACACCTTC
-,TRBV3-1,TRBD2,TRBJ2-1,CASSQTSGHGDEQFF,TGTGCCAGCAGCCAAACTAGCGGCCACGGCGATGAGCAGTTCTTC
few,TRBV4-1,TRBD2,TRBJ2-1,CASSQNGRATEQFF,TGCGCCAGCAGCCAAAACGGGAGGGCCACTGAGCAGTTCTTC
-,TRBV6-6,-,TRBJ1-2,CASSATGLGSDGYTF,TGTGCCAGCAGCGCGACAGGTCTTGGATCGGATGGCTACACCTTC
-,TRBV19,TRBD1,TRBJ1-2,CASTRQGLTNYGYTF,TGTGCCAGTACCCGACAGGGCCTTACCAACTATGGCTACACCTTC
-,TRBV4-2,TRBD1,TRBJ2-1,CASTEEPGQGSNEQFF,TGTGCCAGCACCGAAGAACCGGGACAGGGGTCGAATGAGCAGTTCTTC
-,TRBV2,-,TRBJ2-1,CASSEGRVSSYNEQFF,TGTGCCAGCAGTGAGGGAAGGGTTAGCTCCTACAATGAGCAGTTCTTC
few,TRBV29-1,-,TRBJ2-1,CSVGEAPRAFF,TGCAGCGTCGGCGAGGCTCCACGTGCGTTCTTC
few,TRBV25-1,-,TRBJ1-2,CASSEYGENGYTF,TGTGCCAGCAGTGAATATGGGGAAAATGGCTACACCTTC
-,TRBV2,-,TRBJ1-2,CASRDTGIDYGYTF,TGTGCCAGCAGGGACACAGGGATCGACTATGGCTACACCTTC
-,TRBV10-1,-,TRBJ2-3,CASRGFGDTQYF,TGCGCCAGCAGGGGGTTTGGAGATACGCAGTATTTT
-,TRBV6-1,TRBD2,TRBJ2-7,CASSEGLAGALTYEQYF,TGTGCCAGCAGTGAAGGGCTAGCGGGGGCCCTGACCTACGAGCAGTACTTC
-,TRBV29-1,-,TRBJ2-2,CSVEKAANTGELFF,TGCAGCGTTGAAAAGGCGGCGAACACCGGGGAGCTGTTTTTT
-,TRBV7-2,TRBD1,TRBJ1-2,CASSLGQGTHYGYTF,TGTGCCAGCAGCTTAGGACAGGGGACTCACTATGGCTACACCTTC
-,TRBV5-6,-,TRBJ1-1,CASSLGRARWGEAFF,TGTGCCAGCAGCCTGGGGAGGGCTAGGTGGGGTGAAGCTTTCTTT
few,TRBV11-2,-,TRBJ1-4,CASSLGLEKLFF,TGTGCCAGCAGCTTGGGACTGGAAAAACTGTTTTTT
-,TRBV7-9,TRBD2,TRBJ2-4,CASRLLAGEGPQYF,TGTGCCAGCAGACTGCTAGCGGGTGAAGGGCCACAGTACTTC
few,TRBV6-5,TRBD2,TRBJ2-3,CASSVLAGGGDTQYF,TGTGCCAGCAGTGTCCTAGCGGGGGGCGGAGATACGCAGTATTTT
once,TRBV6-4,TRBD1,TRBJ1-1,CASSDSHRGVNTEAFF,TGTGCCAGCAGTGACTCGCACAGGGGAGTGAACACTGAAGCTTTCTTT
-,TRBV6-6,-,TRBJ2-7,CASRSSGHSAYEQYF,TGTGCCAGCAGAAGCTCCGGACACTCAGCCTACGAGCAGTACTTC
-,TRBV11-2,-,TRBJ2-1,CASSLDGFHNEQFF,TGTGCCAGCAGCTTAGACGGCTTTCACAATGAGCAGTTCTTC
few,TRBV4-2,TRBD2,TRBJ2-5,CASSLKGAGAQETQYF,TGTGCCAGCAGCCTCAAAGGGGCGGGAGCCCAAGAGACCCAGTACTTC
-,TRBV5-1,TRBD1,TRBJ2-1,CASSPPGQGWNEQFF,TGCGCCAGCAGCCCACCTGGACAGGGGTGGAATGAGCAGTTCTTC